What follows are 29 T cell receptor beta chains derived from one specimen sequenced in a study of cytomegalovirus exposure and HLA in healthy donors. TCRdb keeps only in-frame clones here, not all; method: immunoSEQ multiplex PCR. The repertoire holds 100,000 to 150,000 clones, with 95% to 96% as singletons. Sample: PBMCs. The origin of the receptors is a man aged 18 to 30 in good health and CMV-seronegative.

This clone was found once. V gene TRBV6-7 combines with J gene TRBJ2-1; TRBD2 is a possible D gene (6 bases). TRBV6-7 is an ORF, and what it does is uncertain. V lost 5 bases, J lost 8 bases, and 13 bases lay in between. The CDR3 has 13 amino acids. The CDR3 reads CASSQRVGDEQFF. The DNA for the CDR3 is TGTGCCAGCAGTCAGCGGGTGGGGGATGAGCAGTTCTTC.

This clone was detected once. The V and J genes are TRBV7-9 and TRBJ2-7, with 11 bases lining up with TRBD2. The CDR3 extends over 15 amino acids. V lost 5 bases and J lost 2; bases outside the gene matches: 5. Germline V CDR1 and CDR2: SEHNR, FQNEAQ (reference sequence). The CDR3 region has the DNA TGTGCCAGCAGCCCAAGACTAGCGGGAACCTACGAGCAGTACTTC. As protein: CASSPRLAGTYEQYF.

The chain couples TRBV19 to TRBJ2-2; D is possibly TRBD1 (6 bases). The CDR3 runs to 14 residues. Germline CDR1 is LNHDA and CDR2 is SQIVND (reference sequence). V dropped 9 bases and J dropped 5 bases, with 16 bases sitting between them. The CDR3 here is CASNPFGQTGELFF. CDR3 nucleotides: TGTGCCAGCAACCCCTTTGGACAGACCGGGGAGCTGTTTTTT. The full variable domain, rest sourced from reference TRBV19 and TRBJ2-2, is DGGITQSPKYLFRKEGQNVTLSCEQNLNHDAMYWYRQDPGQGLRLIYYSQIVNDFQKGDIAEGYSVSREKKESFPLTVTSAQKNPTAFYLCASNPFGQTGELFFGEGSRLTVL.

CDR3 DNA: TGTGCCAGTTTTAGGGGTGAGCAGTTCTTC. Its translation is CASFRGEQFF. The gene calls are TRBV28 and TRBJ2-1; possible D gene TRBD1, 5 bases. Trimming left V 9 bases short and J 9 bases short, with 9 bases between. The CDR3 sequence is 10 residues long. Germline V lookup: CDR1 MDHEN, CDR2 SYDVKM.

This clone was recorded only once. J is TRBJ2-7 and V is TRBV7-9, with D perhaps TRBD1 (5 bases). V was trimmed by 1 base and J by 5 bases, leaving 9 bases between them. From germline, CDR1 is SEHNR and CDR2 FQNEAQ (reference sequence). The CDR3 is made up of 13 amino acids. In nucleotides, the CDR3 is TGTGCCAGCAGCTTAGGGGTAGGGGACGAGCAGTACTTC. Protein product: CASSLGVGDEQYF.

The chain recombines TRBV2 with TRBJ2-1; TRBD1 agrees at 7 bases. The CDR3 contains 15 residues. Germline V gene sequence: CDR1 SNHLY, CDR2 FYNNEI. V dropped 6 bases and J dropped 0; count of bases not matched to a gene: 5. CDR3 loop: CASRVDRASYNEQFF. The CDR3 DNA is TGTGCCAGCAGAGTCGACAGGGCCTCCTACAATGAGCAGTTCTTC. The whole variable domain, remainder taken from reference TRBV2 and TRBJ2-1, is EPEVTQTPSHQVTQMGQEVILRCVPISNHLYFYWYRQILGQKVEFLVSFYNNEISEKSEIFDDQFSVERPDGSNFTLKIRSTKLEDSAMYFCASRVDRASYNEQFFGPGTRLTVL.

V is TRBV28 and J is TRBJ2-7, with 7 bases lining up with TRBD1. Per germline, CDR1 MDHEN and CDR2 SYDVKM. After removal of 7 bases from V and 5 bases from J, the junction contained 8 bases not matched to a gene. The CDR3 is 13 residues long. This chain's CDR3 is CASTRQGEHEQYF. CDR3 nucleotide sequence: TGTGCCAGCACCCGACAGGGAGAACACGAGCAGTACTTC.

This sequence joins TRBV7-6 and TRBJ2-5; 9 nucleotides align to TRBD1. CDR1 and CDR2 from the germline V gene are SGHVS and FNYEAQ. The CDR3 covers 16 residues. With V trimmed by 4 bases and J by 2 bases, 8 bases remained unmatched. The CDR3 region is CASSSLGQGWQETQYF. The CDR3 DNA reads as TGTGCCAGCAGCTCCCTCGGACAGGGGTGGCAAGAGACCCAGTACTTC.

The gene calls are TRBV5-6 and TRBJ2-1; D ambiguous. This CDR3 comprises 13 residues. Germline V gene data show CDR1 as SGHDT and CDR2 as YYEEEE. V was shortened by 1 base and J by 7 bases, with 9 bases between the two germline ends. In DNA form, the CDR3 reads TGTGCCAGCAGCTTGCTAGTTCGGAATGAGCAGTTCTTC. Encoded protein: CASSLLVRNEQFF.

This clone showed up just a few times. This chain joins TRBV28 and TRBJ1-2; tentatively, D is TRBD1 (6 bases). The germline V gene encodes CDR1 MDHEN and CDR2 SYDVKM. The CDR3 is 13 residues long. V shed 8 bases and J shed 8 bases, with 18 bases lying between them. In DNA form, the CDR3 reads TGTGCCAGCGGCGGGTGGACAGTGGGGGGCTACACCTTC. This codes for CASGGWTVGGYTF.

This clone was detected once. The genes are TRBV6-5 and TRBJ1-2; 9 bases are a match to TRBD1. The CDR3 consists of 14 residues. Germline trimming cut 7 bases from V and 3 bases from J; bases unmatched to any gene: 6. Germline-derived CDR1 and CDR2 are MNHEY and SVGAGI. The CDR3 loop reads CASTEDRGYYGYTF. The CDR3 bases are TGTGCCAGCACCGAGGACAGGGGATACTATGGCTACACCTTC.

The V call is TRBV14, the J call TRBJ2-2; 10 bases fit TRBD2. Looked up from germline, CDR1 is SGHDN and CDR2 is FVKESK. The CDR3 is made up of 15 amino acids. The V gene end was trimmed by 3 bases and the J gene end by 3 bases; junction bases not matched to a gene: 1. The CDR3 loop reads CASSQLAGDTGELFF. CDR3 nucleotides: TGTGCCAGCAGCCAGCTAGCGGGGGACACCGGGGAGCTGTTTTTT.

This clone appeared a single time. The rearrangement joins TRBV5-1 to TRBJ1-1; D unresolved. CDR3 size: 13 residues. Trimming took 1 base from V and 5 from J, leaving 9 bases between them. Looked up from germline, CDR1 is SGHRS and CDR2 is YFSETQ. CDR3 DNA: TGCGCCAGCAGCTTGACCGTGAGGACTGAAGCTTTCTTT. Translated, it gives CASSLTVRTEAFF.

V is TRBV7-2 and J is TRBJ2-6, with D maybe TRBD1 (5 bases). Germline assignment: CDR1 SGHTA and CDR2 FQGNSA. The V and J ends lost 7 bases and 1 base respectively, with 11 bases between them. This CDR3 is 15 amino acids long. The CDR3 loop is CASIRTPSGANVLTF. In DNA, the CDR3 is TGTGCCAGCATCCGGACACCTTCTGGGGCCAACGTCCTGACTTTC.

This sequence joins TRBV7-8 and TRBJ2-7; D possibly corresponds to TRBD1 (5 bases). The CDR3 runs 16 residues. Germline CDR1 reads SGHVS; CDR2 reads FQNEAQ. V was cut by 5 bases and J by 1 base, with 18 bases left in between. CDR3 residues: CASSGYRIGLSYEQYF. CDR3 bases: TGTGCCAGCAGCGGGTACAGGATAGGTTTATCCTACGAGCAGTACTTC.

The rearrangement uses TRBV27 and TRBJ1-5; 7 nucleotides line up with TRBD1. The V gene end was trimmed by 3 bases and the J gene end by 5 bases; junction bases not matched to a gene: 1. In germline, CDR1 is MNHEY, CDR2 SMNVEV (reference sequence). This CDR3 is 13 amino acids long. In nucleotides, the CDR3 is TGTGCCAGCAGTTTTACAGGGGATCAGCCCCAGCATTTT. As protein: CASSFTGDQPQHF.

The V call is TRBV6-1, the J call TRBJ2-1; 8 nucleotides match TRBD2. In germline, CDR1 is MNHNS, CDR2 SASEGT. With 7 bases clipped from V and 2 bases from J, the junction kept 7 bases outside the gene matches. This CDR3 is 15 amino acids long. The CDR3 nucleotides are TGTGCCAGCACCAAGCGGGAGAAGACCTACAATGAGCAGTTCTTC. It specifies CASTKREKTYNEQFF.

CDR3 bases: TGTGCCAGCAGCCACCCGGGGCGGGGGGGTACAGATACGCAGTATTTT. It encodes CASSHPGRGGTDTQYF. V is TRBV7-9 and J is TRBJ2-3; the match to TRBD2 covers 9 bases. After removal of 5 bases from V and 3 bases from J, the junction contained 9 bases not matched to a gene. In germline, CDR1 is SEHNR, CDR2 FQNEAQ (reference sequence). This CDR3 has 16 residues.

The chain has TRBV7-2 and TRBJ2-2; 9 bases map to TRBD2. V lost 2 bases to trimming and J lost 4 bases; unmatched junction nucleotides: 5. Germline V lookup: CDR1 SGHTA, CDR2 FQGNSA. This CDR3 is 16 amino acids long. CDR3 sequence: CASSLRLAGSTGELFF. Written as DNA, the CDR3 is TGTGCCAGCAGCTTAAGGCTAGCGGGGAGCACCGGGGAGCTGTTTTTT.

This sequence joins TRBV10-3 and TRBJ2-1; 8 bases agree with TRBD2. Per the germline V gene, CDR1 is ENHRY and CDR2 is SYGVKD. V dropped 5 bases and J dropped 4; count of bases not matched to a gene: 10. The CDR3 totals 16 residues. The CDR3 nucleotides are TGTGCCATCAGTAGAAGAGCGGGAGAGGGATACAATGAGCAGTTCTTC. It is translated as CAISRRAGEGYNEQFF.

This chain connects TRBV19 to TRBJ2-2, with D perhaps TRBD1 (5 bases). Germline CDR1 and CDR2: LNHDA and SQIVND (reference sequence). V lost 5 bases and J lost 4, with 8 bases in between. The CDR3 runs 13 residues. This CDR3 is CASSATVTGELFF. The CDR3 DNA is TGTGCCAGTAGTGCGACAGTCACCGGGGAGCTGTTTTTT.

The J gene is TRBJ2-7, the V gene TRBV18; D not resolved. CDR3 length: 14 residues. V lost 2 bases and J 1 base, leaving 9 bases between the germline ends. CDR1 is KGHSH and CDR2 is LQKENI in the germline V gene. This CDR3 reads CASSPTQISYEQYF. The CDR3 DNA is TGTGCCAGCTCACCAACACAGATTTCCTACGAGCAGTACTTC.

The V and J genes are TRBV7-2 and TRBJ1-3, with D perhaps matching TRBD1 (5 bases). The V end lost 5 bases, the J end lost 4 bases, and 15 bases lay between the germline ends. There are 15 residues in the CDR3. Germline V gene lookup returns CDR1 SGHTA and CDR2 FQGNSA. In DNA, the CDR3 is TGTGCCAGCAGCCCCGGGGGGGTAGGGGGAAACACCATATATTTT. This gives the protein CASSPGGVGGNTIYF.

The chain has TRBV30 and TRBJ2-5, with TRBD1 identical over 9 bases. This CDR3 has 13 residues. J gave up 3 bases and V 3 bases, and 2 bases lay outside the gene matches. Per the germline V gene, CDR1 is GTSNPN and CDR2 is SVGIG (reference sequence). The CDR3 reads CAWSRDREETQYF. The CDR3 DNA follows: TGTGCCTGGAGCAGGGACAGGGAAGAGACCCAGTACTTC.

The rearrangement joins TRBV29-1 to TRBJ1-2; TRBD1 matches 7 bases. Trimming removed 7 bases from V and 6 bases from J; junction bases left unmatched: 8. CDR3 length: 12 amino acids. The germline V gene has CDR1 SQVTM and CDR2 ANQGSEA. CDR3 in DNA: TGCAGCGCTACCTACAGGGGAGATGGCTACACCTTC. Protein sequence: CSATYRGDGYTF.

This chain connects TRBV5-1 to TRBJ2-2; 7 nucleotides align to TRBD2. The germline CDR1 and CDR2 sequences are SGHRS and YFSETQ. This CDR3 contains 15 residues. V dropped 6 bases and J dropped 3; count of bases not matched to a gene: 8. CDR3 nucleotides: TGCGCCAGCACCAGTGGACTAGTAGACACCGGGGAGCTGTTTTTT. This gives the protein CASTSGLVDTGELFF.

V and J are TRBV9 and TRBJ2-1; 10 nucleotides match TRBD2. Per the germline V gene, CDR1 is SGDLS and CDR2 is YYNGEE. This CDR3 spans 15 amino acids. The trim removed 1 base at V and 10 bases at J, leaving 8 bases unmatched. The CDR3 here is CASSVSGRAIMEQFF. The CDR3 DNA reads as TGTGCCAGCAGCGTAAGCGGGAGGGCCATTATGGAGCAGTTCTTC.

V and J are TRBV19 and TRBJ2-7; 8 bases match TRBD1. CDR3 size: 13 residues. Losses at the gene ends were 5 bases for V and 3 bases for J; bases not matched to a gene: 3. CDR1 is LNHDA and CDR2 is SQIVND in the germline V gene (reference sequence). The CDR3 DNA reads TGTGCCAGTAGTGCTGGACAGGGCTACGAGCAGTACTTC. Its translation is CASSAGQGYEQYF.

The chain couples TRBV19 to TRBJ1-5, with D maybe TRBD1 (6 bases). CDR1 and CDR2 (germline): LNHDA, SQIVND (reference sequence). The ends were cut back, 4 bases at V and 6 bases at J, with 16 bases in the middle. This CDR3 has 15 residues. CDR3 protein: CASSTPEGEGQPQHF. The CDR3 region has the DNA TGTGCCAGTAGTACTCCTGAGGGGGAAGGTCAGCCCCAGCATTTT. The entire variable domain, with the rest obtained from reference TRBV19 and TRBJ1-5, is as follows: DGGITQSPKYLFRKEGQNVTLSCEQNLNHDAMYWYRQDPGQGLRLIYYSQIVNDFQKGDIAEGYSVSREKKESFPLTVTSAQKNPTAFYLCASSTPEGEGQPQHFGDGTRLSIL.